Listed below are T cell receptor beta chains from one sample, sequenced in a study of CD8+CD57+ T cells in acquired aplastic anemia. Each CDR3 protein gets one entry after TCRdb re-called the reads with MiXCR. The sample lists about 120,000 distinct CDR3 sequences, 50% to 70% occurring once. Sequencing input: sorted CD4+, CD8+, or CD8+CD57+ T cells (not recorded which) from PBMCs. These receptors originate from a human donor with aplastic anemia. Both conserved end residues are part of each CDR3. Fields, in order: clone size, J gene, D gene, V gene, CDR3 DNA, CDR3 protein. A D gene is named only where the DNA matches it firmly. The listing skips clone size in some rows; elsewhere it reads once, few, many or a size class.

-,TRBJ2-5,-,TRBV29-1,TGCAGCGTTGCGTCTAACGCCGGAGCTGAGACCCAGTACTTC,CSVASNAGAETQYF
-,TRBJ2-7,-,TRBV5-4,TGTGCCAGCAGCTTGTTGTCAGGACCCAAGCAGTACTTC,CASSLLSGPKQYF
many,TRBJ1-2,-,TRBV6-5,TGTGCCAGCAGTTACTCTTTTTGGGGGGAGCCTAACTATGGCTACACCTTC,CASSYSFWGEPNYGYTF
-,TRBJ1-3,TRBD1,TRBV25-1,TGTGCCAGCAGTGAATGGGTAGAATGGGACAGCCGTTTTGGAAGCACTATATATTTT,CASSEWVEWDSRFGSTIYF
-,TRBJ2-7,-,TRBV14,TGTGCCAGCGGCTTATCCGTCTACGAGCAGTACTTC,CASGLSVYEQYF
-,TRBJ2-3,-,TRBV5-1,TGCGCCAGCAGCCCCCAGGGGCCGTTCGAGAGGTATTTT,CASSPQGPFERYF
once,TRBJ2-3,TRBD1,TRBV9,TGTGCCAGCAGCACAGGTGACAGGGCTGTTTTT,CASSTGDRAVF
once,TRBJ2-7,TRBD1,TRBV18,TGTGCCAGCTCACCACCGGAGGGACAGGACTCCTACAAGCAGTACTTC,CASSPPEGQDSYKQYF
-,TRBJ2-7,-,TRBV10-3,TGTGCCATCAGTGACTTAGTCTGGGGTGAGGAAGATGAGCAGTACTTC,CAISDLVWGEEDEQYF
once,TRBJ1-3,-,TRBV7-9,TGTGCCACCAAGGGGGGAGGAAACACCATATATTTT,CATKGGGNTIYF
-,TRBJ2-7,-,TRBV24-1,TGTGCCACCAGTGATTCCGTCAGGGAGGTGGACGAGCAGTACTTC,CATSDSVREVDEQYF
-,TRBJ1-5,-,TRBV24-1,TGTGCCAGCAGTCTCGGGGGAATCAATCAGCCCCAGCATTTT,CASSLGGINQPQHF
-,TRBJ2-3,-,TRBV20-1,TGCAGTGCCATCAAAGGGAAGGTAGATACGCAGTATTTT,CSAIKGKVDTQYF
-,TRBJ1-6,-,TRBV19,TGTGCCAGTAGCGATCGGCGCTCCTATAATTCACCCTTCCACTTT,CASSDRRSYNSPFHF
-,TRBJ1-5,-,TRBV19,TGTGCCAGTAGTATGGGAAACGAGGCTCAGCCCCAGCATTTT,CASSMGNEAQPQHF
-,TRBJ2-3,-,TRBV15,TGTGCCACCAGCAGAGATCCCGTTCACCTCACAGGGTCAGATACGCAGTATTTT,CATSRDPVHLTGSDTQYF
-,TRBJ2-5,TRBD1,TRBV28,TGTGCCAGCGGATACAGGGGGCCAGAGACCCAGTACTTC,CASGYRGPETQYF
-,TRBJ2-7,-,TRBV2,TGTGCCAGCAGTATCTCACAGATAGGCTACGAGCAGTACTTC,CASSISQIGYEQYF
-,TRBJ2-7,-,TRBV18,TGTGCCAGCTCACCGGGGGCAGGGGATCGGGAGCAGTACTTC,CASSPGAGDREQYF
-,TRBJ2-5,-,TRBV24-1,TGTGCCACCAGTGATTTAGGGGGAAAAGAGACCCAGTACTTC,CATSDLGGKETQYF
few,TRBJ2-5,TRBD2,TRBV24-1,TGTGCCACCAGTCTTAGCGGGAGGGAGACCCAGTACTTC,CATSLSGRETQYF
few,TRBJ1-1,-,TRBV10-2,TGCGCCAGCAAGACGGGCCTTGGTTCGGCTGAAGCTTTCTTT,CASKTGLGSAEAFF
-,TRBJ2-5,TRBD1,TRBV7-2,TGTGCCAGCCGGGGACAGGAGACCCAGTACTTC,CASRGQETQYF
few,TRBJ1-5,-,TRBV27,TGTGCCAGCAGAGATGGGGTCAATCAGCCCCAGCATTTT,CASRDGVNQPQHF
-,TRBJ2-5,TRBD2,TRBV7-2,TGTGCCAGCAGCTTTGTCGGGGGGGAGACCCAGTACTTC,CASSFVGGETQYF
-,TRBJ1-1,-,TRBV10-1,TGCGCCAGCAGTGTGGGCCCAGGGATAGGCACTGAAGCTTTCTTT,CASSVGPGIGTEAFF
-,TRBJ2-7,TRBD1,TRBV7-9,TGTGCCAGCAGCCCCCGGGACAGTCGCTACGAGCAGTACTTC,CASSPRDSRYEQYF
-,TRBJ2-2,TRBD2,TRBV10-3,TGTGCCATCAGTGGACTAGCGGGGTCCGGGGAGCTGTTTTTT,CAISGLAGSGELFF
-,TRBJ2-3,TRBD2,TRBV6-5,TGTGCCAGCAGTACCCTTCTAGCGGGGGTATTAGATACGCAGTATTTT,CASSTLLAGVLDTQYF
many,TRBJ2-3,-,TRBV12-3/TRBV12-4,TGTGCCAGCAGTTTAGGGCTGGGGGCGACAGATACGCAGTATTTT,CASSLGLGATDTQYF
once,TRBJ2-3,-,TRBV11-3,TGTGCCAGCAGTTCCGGGCTACTAGCTAGCACAGATACGCAGTATTTT,CASSSGLLASTDTQYF
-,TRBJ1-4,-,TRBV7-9,TGTGCCAGCCGACAGACGGGAGAGGAAAAACTGTTTTTT,CASRQTGEEKLFF
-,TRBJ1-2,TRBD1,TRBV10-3,TGTGCCATCAGCGGACAGGTGAACTATGGCTACACCTTC,CAISGQVNYGYTF
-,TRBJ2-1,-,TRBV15,TGTGCCACCAGCAGACGCGCGAATTTGGACAATGAGCAGTTCTTC,CATSRRANLDNEQFF
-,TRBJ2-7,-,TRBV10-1,TGCGCCAGCAATGGACGTATCTCCTACGAGCAGTACTTC,CASNGRISYEQYF
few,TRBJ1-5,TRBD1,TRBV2,TGTGCCAGCAGCCGACAGGGGGCGAGCAATCAGCCCCAGCATTTT,CASSRQGASNQPQHF
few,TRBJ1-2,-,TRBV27,TGTGCCAGCAGTTTAAGTGGGGGGCTGCCTGGCTACACCTTC,CASSLSGGLPGYTF
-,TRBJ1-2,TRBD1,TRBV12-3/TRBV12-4,TGTGCCAGCAGCCTCGGACAGGGGTCTGGCTACACCTTC,CASSLGQGSGYTF
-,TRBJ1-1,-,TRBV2,TGTGCCAGCAGTGAGACCGCGGCTGAAGCTTTCTTT,CASSETAAEAFF
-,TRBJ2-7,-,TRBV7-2,TGTGCCAGCTCCAGGGGGGGGATATACGAGCAGTACTTC,CASSRGGIYEQYF
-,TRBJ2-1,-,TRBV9,TGTGCCAGCAGCTTAGTAGGGGGTGAGGGACCATCCGACAGTGAGCAGTTCTTC,CASSLVGGEGPSDSEQFF
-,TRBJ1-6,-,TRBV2,TGTGCCAGCAGGCTTCGGAGCGCAGATAATTCACCCCTCCACTTT,CASRLRSADNSPLHF
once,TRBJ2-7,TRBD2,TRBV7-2,TGTGCCAGCAGCTTAGGTGCGGGAGGTGGTTATGAGCAGTACTTC,CASSLGAGGGYEQYF
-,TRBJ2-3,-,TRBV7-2,TGTGCCAGCAGCTTTGTAACAGATACGCAGTATTTT,CASSFVTDTQYF
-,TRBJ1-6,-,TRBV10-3,TGTGCCACGGGGGAGATCGGTTCACCCCTCCACTTT,CATGEIGSPLHF
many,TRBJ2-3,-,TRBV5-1,TGCGCCAGCAGCACCCAGACACTCGGGGAAGATACGCAGTATTTT,CASSTQTLGEDTQYF
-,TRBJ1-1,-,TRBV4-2,TGTGCCAGCAGCCAAGCTGAGCAGGGGATGTACACTGATGCTTTCTTT,CASSQAEQGMYTDAFF